These T cell receptor beta chains were read from a single sample in a study of T cell responses to AZD1222 COVID-19 vaccine. Only in-frame clones appear in the TCRdb table, and some are missing; sequencing was by immunoSEQ multiplex PCR. The sample has 72,000 or so clones; 87% are singletons. The sequences come from peripheral blood, collected on day 0 of AZD1222 vaccination. The receptors were sampled from an adult in good health. CDR3s include the opening cysteine and the closing phenylalanine or tryptophan. The D gene is left open where the match is weak. Some rows mark clone size as missing; the rest say once, few, many or name a class of expanded clone.

TRBJ2-1	.	.	TRBV7-9	CASSLSRIEQFF	TGTGCCAGCAGCTTATCAAGAATTGAGCAGTTCTTC
TRBJ1-2	.	.	TRBV10-3	CATGTEYGYTF	TGTGCCACGGGGACGGAGTATGGCTACACCTTC
TRBJ2-3	TRBD2	.	TRBV9	CASSVAKTSGKYTDTQYF	TGTGCCAGCAGCGTAGCTAAGACTAGCGGAAAGTACACAGATACGCAGTATTTT
TRBJ2-4	TRBD2	.	TRBV7-9	CASSVSGNKNIQYF	TGTGCCAGCAGTGTTAGCGGGAACAAAAACATTCAGTACTTC
TRBJ1-2	TRBD1	.	TRBV7-9	CASSFGKTGKGYTF	TGTGCCAGCAGCTTTGGGAAGACAGGGAAAGGCTACACCTTC
TRBJ2-7	TRBD1	once	TRBV28	CASSSGGSYEQYF	TGTGCCAGCAGTTCAGGGGGCTCCTACGAGCAGTACTTC
TRBJ2-1	.	.	TRBV9	CASSVAPTRANEQFF	TGTGCCAGCAGCGTAGCCCCGACCAGGGCCAATGAGCAGTTCTTC
TRBJ1-4	TRBD1	.	TRBV19	CASVRDRASEKLFF	TGTGCCAGTGTCCGGGACAGGGCCTCTGAAAAACTGTTTTTT
TRBJ1-2	TRBD1	.	TRBV7-3	CASSPGQGNYGYTF	TGTGCCAGCAGCCCGGGACAGGGTAACTATGGCTACACCTTC
TRBJ2-2	.	.	TRBV5-4	CASSFGGTGDTGELFF	TGTGCCAGCAGTTTCGGCGGGACGGGGGACACCGGGGAGCTGTTTTTT
TRBJ1-5	TRBD1	.	TRBV19	CASKKGQAGEPQHF	TGTGCCAGTAAAAAGGGACAGGCCGGGGAGCCCCAGCATTTT
TRBJ1-3	.	.	TRBV5-6	CASSLGVSSGNTIYF	TGTGCCAGCAGCTTAGGGGTTAGCTCTGGAAACACCATATATTTT
TRBJ1-1	.	once	TRBV30	CAWSDGRLGEEAFF	TGTGCCTGGAGTGACGGGCGGCTCGGTGAGGAAGCTTTCTTT
TRBJ1-6	.	.	TRBV11-3	CASSLRNSPLHF	TGTGCCAGCAGCTTAAGGAATTCACCCCTCCACTTT
TRBJ2-7	TRBD1	.	TRBV7-2	CASSGTGAAYEQYF	TGTGCCAGCAGCGGGACAGGGGCCGCCTACGAGCAGTACTTC
TRBJ1-5	TRBD1	.	TRBV28	CASSLGTGENQPQHF	TGTGCCAGCAGCTTAGGGACAGGGGAAAATCAGCCCCAGCATTTT
TRBJ2-5	TRBD1	.	TRBV11-2	CASSASTGGETQYF	TGTGCCAGCAGCGCCTCGACAGGGGGAGAGACCCAGTACTTC
TRBJ1-5	TRBD1	.	TRBV4-1	CASSQDGGPGGYQPQHF	TGCGCCAGCAGCCAAGATGGTGGTCCAGGGGGCTATCAGCCCCAGCATTTT
TRBJ1-5	.	few	TRBV6-1	CASSEYGAEPQHF	TGTGCCAGCAGTGAATATGGCGCAGAGCCCCAGCATTTT
TRBJ2-7	.	.	TRBV5-6	CASSLGTSGRSYEQYF	TGTGCCAGCAGCTTGGGTACGAGCGGGCGCTCCTACGAGCAGTACTTC
TRBJ2-4	.	.	TRBV10-3	CAISESIVRQGSKNIQYF	TGTGCCATCAGTGAGTCGATCGTTCGTCAGGGCTCCAAAAACATTCAGTACTTC
TRBJ1-3	.	.	TRBV4-3	CASSQVGAGGNTIYF	TGCGCCAGCAGCCAAGTAGGGGCGGGCGGAAACACCATATATTTT
TRBJ2-1	TRBD2	.	TRBV5-5	CASSSRTSSYNEQFF	TGTGCCAGCAGCTCCCGGACTAGCAGTTACAATGAGCAGTTCTTC
TRBJ2-7	TRBD1	few	TRBV27	CASSLTPDRLEREQYF	TGTGCCAGCAGTCTAACCCCGGACAGGCTAGAACGCGAGCAGTACTTC
TRBJ1-5	TRBD1	once	TRBV7-2	CASSVTGDQPQHF	TGTGCCAGCAGCGTGACAGGGGATCAGCCCCAGCATTTT
TRBJ1-1	.	.	TRBV7-3	CASSMTPGNTEAFF	TGTGCCAGCAGCATGACACCGGGGAACACTGAAGCTTTCTTT
TRBJ1-1	.	.	TRBV19	CASSLLSGARTEAFF	TGTGCCAGTAGTCTCCTCTCGGGGGCTAGAACTGAAGCTTTCTTT
TRBJ2-2	.	.	TRBV29-1	CSVEGLANTGELFF	TGCAGCGTTGAAGGGTTAGCGAACACCGGGGAGCTGTTTTTT
TRBJ2-2	TRBD1	.	TRBV7-7	CASSNEQGANTGELFF	TGTGCCAGCAGCAATGAACAGGGGGCGAACACCGGGGAGCTGTTTTTT